This T cell receptor (beta chain) comes out of a study of blood T cells in healthy people across ages (dated by TCRdb to about 2015). Turning to the overall study: In model experiments, roughly one uniquely barcoded TCR beta cDNA molecule per two T cells was captured by template switching. Two additional independent replicas of 1 million unique cDNA reads from the same blood draw were analyzed for two donors (one aged 18 to 30 and one aged 80 or older). Donors were grouped into four age groups: young (average 16 years), middle-aged (roughly 40), aged (about 60) and long-lived (about 90). The study measured age-related changes in TCR beta repertoire diversity using deep sequencing normalized with unique cDNA molecular identifiers.

Details on this clonotype: Its binding antigen is unknown. Base-call qualities are not available, and no considerably larger clone is one nucleotide away.

Receptor libraries were prepared by 5' RACE. The sequencing machine was an Illumina HiSeq 2500. A second PCR of roughly 6 to 11 cycles was performed with a sample-barcoded 5' primer and a J-beta primer mix. Each TCR beta cDNA molecule received a unique molecular identifier from a template-switch 5' adaptor carrying 12 random nucleotides. Each sample yielded at least 2.5 million CDR3-containing paired-end reads. All of the RNA was converted into first-strand cDNA using the Mint cDNA synthesis kit, with a TRBC-specific oligonucleotide serving as the primer. After uracil-DNA glycosylase treatment, a first 18-cycle PCR used universal primers M1SS and BC2_uni_R on all cDNA. As for the authors' bioinformatics: For normalization, 1 million high-quality reads, each with a distinct molecular identifier, were randomly selected from each sample. Instead of being binned into consensus sequences, reads that shared molecular identifiers were thrown out. MiTCR, set to a Q25 quality threshold and the strictest error-elimination algorithm, was used for CDR3 identification, clonotype clustering and error correction. A nonparametric unseen species model with Euler transformation was used to estimate lower-bound total TCR beta diversity. The public reads were reanalyzed by TCRdb: fastp trimming at Q25, MiXCR alignment, in-frame beta chains only. CDR3 protein sequences are deduplicated, and each keeps its most common genes and DNA. The authors' filters were not applied to this entry. The sample records roughly 800,000 distinct CDR3 sequences, 25% of which are singletons. The ten largest make up just under 9.5% of the sample.

Systemically healthy Caucasian individuals from Russia, 35 to 50 in total and aged about 6 to 100 years, were included as donors. Each donor gave around 9.5 milliliters of peripheral blood, collected into EDTA-treated Vacutainer tubes. Ficoll-Paque density-gradient centrifugation was used to isolate PBMCs, with at least 6.5 million per sample. Total RNA, at least 6 micrograms per sample, was extracted from PBMCs with Trizol reagent. For every donor, flow cytometry on a PBMC aliquot measured the percentage of naive CD45RAhigh/CD27high T cells. Via the germline V gene (reference sequence), CDR1 is SEHNR and CDR2 FQNEAQ. Trimming at the junction amounts to 4 bases on V and 3 bases on J, and the germline ends lie 10 bases apart. The CDR3 holds 13 amino acids from the cysteine to the phenylalanine. The retained sequence is limited to the CDR3, 39 bases, with the frame set at the first base. General findings and caveats noted by the study authors: The long-lived group showed more naive CD4+ T cells, fewer expanded clones and increased TCR diversity than the aged group, suggesting age selection. Because the CMV infection status of the donors was unknown, age-related changes in expanded clonotypes may potentially have been confounded. Total diversity estimates from one million sequenced T cells were considered lower bounds and underestimates. There was a strong correlation between observed TCR beta diversity and the percentage of naive T cells measured by flow cytometry. Observed TCR beta diversity per million T cells fell roughly linearly with age, and a significant reduction was already apparent by age around 36. Bulk unsorted PBMC profiling prevented conclusive comparison of naive and antigen-experienced compartments.

The same specimen was also included in a second study, on T cells of mothers and their children. The second investigation adds: Nine systemically healthy Caucasian individuals, comprising three mothers and their six children, were included as donors. cDNA synthesis consumed the entire amount of extracted RNA, loaded at around 1.4 ug RNA in each 15 ul reaction. In the second PCR, sample barcodes and 2-4 random nucleotides were introduced via the M1S primer. Over 8 million TCR beta CDR3 reads came from each mother, compared with roughly 2.8 million reads from each child. TCR recombination output is similarly shaped by thymic selection in related and unrelated pairs, with a minor effect exerted by inherited differences. Normalized repertoire overlap was always found to be slightly, but never significantly, higher in related mother-child pairs than in unrelated mother-child pairs. No persistent microchimeric T cell clones were detected, at a sensitivity of around 97 clones per million clonotypes. Deep NGS was used in the study to compare the TCR beta repertoires of mothers and children and to look for features that separate related mother-child pairs from unrelated individuals. On average, the children were roughly 10 +/- 4 years old, while the mothers were approximately 41 +/- 4 years old. After adapters were ligated using NEBNext reagents, the libraries underwent 100+100 nt paired-end sequencing on an Illumina HiSeq 2000. Mother and child libraries were prepared a month apart and sequenced in separate runs to prevent cross-contamination. For each donor, between roughly 500,000 and 2,300,000 distinct TCR beta clonotypes were identified. Naive TCR beta clonotypes were estimated from low-frequency clonotypes matched to each donor's FACS-determined naive share, without sorting.

The rearranged segments are TRBV7-9 and TRBJ2-7, and the D gene may be TRBD1, 5 bases matching. The receptor's source is a boy between 10 and 17 years old in good health. The sequenced sample consisted of blood. The CDR3 reads as follows: CASSYDRNYEQYF. The DNA reads as follows: TGTGCCAGCAGCTACGACAGAAACTACGAGCAGTACTTC.